A single sample gave rise to the 10 T cell receptor beta chains below, sequenced in a study of regulatory T cells in long-lasting Graves disease (TCRdb year 2021). The library was generated by multiplex PCR. Sequenced on an Illumina HiSeq 4000. TCR beta libraries were built with iRepertoire HTBI primers and Arm-PCR amplification of CDR3 regions. TCRdb cleaned the public reads at Q25 with fastp, built clones with MiXCR and kept in-frame beta chains. When rows share a CDR3 protein, they turn into one entry using the most common DNA and genes. The sample table records over 500,000 distinct CDR3 sequences; 16% of these occur just once. The ten largest clones take up under 20% of the sample. The time point label for this specimen denotes: newly diagnosed GD, antithyroid drugs for less than 3 months. For both TCR sequencing and RNA sequencing, RNA was extracted from PBMCs in TRIzol. This sample was shared with a second study, whose subject was T cells in Graves' hyperthyroidism and ophthalmopathy.

Source: peripheral blood mononuclear cells (PBMCs), taken at new diagnosis, from a patient treated with antithyroid drugs. All receptors come from a woman aged 25 to 39 with Graves disease. Donor details come from another sample of the same person, matched by shared clones.

The J gene is TRBJ1-1, the V gene TRBV12-3 or TRBV12-4; the D is unclear. V gave up 5 bases and J gave up 5 bases, with 12 bases separating them. There are 13 residues in the CDR3. The CDR3 protein is CASSAPVGTEAFF. CDR3 DNA sequence: TGTGCCAGCAGTGCACCGGTAGGGACTGAAGCTTTCTTT.

J is TRBJ2-1 and V is TRBV28, with D possibly TRBD1 on 6 matching bases. CDR1 and CDR2 from the germline V gene are MDHEN and SYDVKM. This CDR3 region has 14 residues. V lost 5 bases to trimming and J lost 4 bases, with 12 bases between them. This chain's CDR3 is CASSLHGTYNEQFF. The CDR3, as DNA: TGTGCCAGCAGTCTACACGGGACATACAATGAGCAGTTCTTC.

The rearrangement links TRBV18 to TRBJ2-7, with TRBD1 identical over 8 bases. This CDR3 spans 14 amino acids. The V gene end was trimmed by 3 bases and the J gene end by 6 bases; junction bases not matched to a gene: 7. Germline loops: CDR1 KGHSH, CDR2 LQKENI. In DNA form, the CDR3 reads TGTGCCAGCTCACCGGGACAGGTGAGGGCCGAGCAGTACTTC. Its translation is CASSPGQVRAEQYF.

This clonotype came up a few times. The chain links TRBV6-1 to TRBJ1-1, with D hard to call. Deletions cut 8 bases from V and 0 bases from J, with 7 bases between. CDR3 size: 12 residues. CDR1 MNHNS and CDR2 SASEGT come from the germline V gene. The CDR3 DNA reads as TGTGCCAGCCAACTCATGAACACTGAAGCTTTCTTT. The encoded protein is CASQLMNTEAFF.

The table lists this clonotype with a few counts. This sequence joins TRBV19 and TRBJ2-1; TRBD2 might be the D (6 bases). The CDR3 extends over 13 amino acids. Germline CDR1 and CDR2: LNHDA and SQIVND (reference sequence). Trimming shortened V by 3 bases and J by 6 bases, and 9 bases separated the two germline ends. The CDR3 sequence: CASSIFSGNEQFF. DNA for the CDR3: TGTGCCAGTAGTATTTTTAGCGGCAATGAGCAGTTCTTC.

This chain connects TRBV20-1 to TRBJ2-7; D is uncertain. Germline V CDR1 and CDR2: DFQATT, SNEGSKA (reference sequence). The CDR3 loop spans 11 amino acids. Between the trimmed V and J ends, which lost 7 bases and 1 base, there was a span of 8 bases. The CDR3 region has the DNA TGCAGTGGAGCAGAATCCTACGAGCAGTACTTC. It translates to CSGAESYEQYF.

This clonotype appeared a few times. The J gene is TRBJ2-3, the V gene TRBV18; TRBD1 matches 9 bases. V shed 4 bases and J 4 bases; nucleotides not matched to a gene: 6. Germline CDR1 is KGHSH and CDR2 is LQKENI. This CDR3 contains 15 residues. Here the CDR3 reads CASSLGQGGPDTQYF. Written as DNA, the CDR3 is TGTGCCAGCTCACTGGGACAGGGAGGGCCAGATACGCAGTATTTT.

This chain connects TRBV5-8 to TRBJ1-4, with D perhaps matching TRBD1 (6 bases). V gave up 4 bases and J gave up 10 bases, with 14 bases separating them. The germline CDR1 and CDR2 sequences are SGHTS and YDEGEE. This CDR3 is built from 13 residues. CDR3 nucleotide sequence: TGTGCCAGCAGCGGTCAGGGGAGGGGAAAACTGTTTTTT. Translated: CASSGQGRGKLFF.

The table lists this clonotype with many counts. The rearrangement joins TRBV20-1 to TRBJ2-5; maybe TRBD2 (5 bases). Germline V gene data show CDR1 as DFQATT and CDR2 as SNEGSKA (reference sequence). The CDR3 is 15 amino acids. V lost 0 bases and J lost 2, with 13 bases in between. CDR3 residues: CSARDAERQQETQYF. The CDR3 DNA sequence: TGCAGTGCTAGAGATGCGGAGCGGCAGCAAGAGACCCAGTACTTC.

This clonotype was seen more than once but under ten times. The chain joins TRBV3-1 to TRBJ2-7, with D unresolved. The CDR3 extends over 17 amino acids. The germline V and J ends were trimmed by 0 bases and 4 bases, with 19 bases remaining between them. Per the germline V gene, CDR1 is LGHDT and CDR2 is YNNKEL (reference sequence). The CDR3 region has the DNA TGTGCCAGCAGCCAAGAAAACACAGTCGTTGGGCGATACGAGCAGTACTTC. Protein product: CASSQENTVVGRYEQYF.